A single sample is the source of the 32 T cell receptor beta chains below, sequenced in a study of vaccination and CD4 T cells after COVID-19. Treatment in this sample: roughly ten-day PBMC culture with coronavirus spike peptide pools or control peptides (ViraFEST assay). These receptors are not linked to any known antigen. Researchers used the Oncomine TCR Beta short-read assay to sequence DNA from cultured CD4+ T cells. TCRdb processed the PCR reads anew with MiXCR; each CDR3 protein has one entry. The sample lists about 13,000 distinct CDR3 sequences; 25% to 30% were seen once. This specimen consisted of CD4+ T cells from blood, cultured in vitro, obtained before SARS-CoV-2 vaccination. Every receptor here comes from a human donor who received a COVID-19 vaccine.

The chain links TRBV12-3 or TRBV12-4 to TRBJ1-3; TRBD1 matches at 7 bases. V trimming: 4 bases; J trimming: 4 bases; junction bases outside the gene matches: 1. CDR3 length: 13 amino acids. This CDR3 is CASSWTGGNTIYF. DNA for the CDR3: TGTGCCAGCAGTTGGACAGGAGGAAACACCATATATTTT.

This clonotype was picked up a small number of times. The chain links TRBV27 to TRBJ2-3; TRBD1 matches 7 bases. Germline assignment: CDR1 MNHEY and CDR2 SMNVEV (reference sequence). J gave up 0 bases and V 6 bases, and 12 bases lay outside the gene matches. The CDR3 totals 17 residues. The CDR3 loop reads CASSLTTGVVSTDTQYF. The DNA for the CDR3 is TGTGCCAGCAGCCTAACTACAGGGGTCGTTAGCACAGATACGCAGTATTTT.

Regarding this clonotype: The junction does not match germline at one end; this may be a read error. The CDR3 region has the DNA TGTGGCAGCAAAAAACAGGGCAGGGGGTATGGCTACACCTTC. This codes for CGSKKQGRGYGYTF. V usage is TRBV6-1 and J usage is TRBJ1-2, with TRBD1 matching over 7 bases. CDR3 length: 14 amino acids. Germline values: CDR1 MNHNS, CDR2 SASEGT.

This chain uses TRBV12-3 or TRBV12-4 with TRBJ2-5; 8 bases map to TRBD2. This CDR3 is 17 amino acids long. The V gene end was trimmed by 2 bases and the J gene end by 7 bases; junction bases not matched to a gene: 15. CDR3 region: CASSLKRRGARGGTQYF. CDR3 coding DNA: TGTGCCAGCAGTTTAAAACGGCGGGGGGCCCGGGGCGGGACCCAGTACTTC.

This clonotype was counted a few times. The chain couples TRBV10-1 to TRBJ1-1; 10 nucleotides match TRBD1. Germline values: CDR1 WNHNN, CDR2 SYGVQD (reference sequence). The CDR3 loop spans 14 amino acids. Trimming at V came to 6 bases and at J to 2 bases, leaving 3 bases not matched to a gene. DNA for the CDR3: TGCGCCAGCAGCGAGACAGGGGGCAACACTGAAGCTTTCTTT. Translating it yields CASSETGGNTEAFF.

The V call is TRBV30, the J call TRBJ1-6; no definite D call. The CDR3 extends over 17 amino acids. CDR1 and CDR2 (germline): GTSNPN, SVGIG (reference sequence). The germline V and J ends were trimmed by 4 bases and 6 bases, with 22 bases remaining between them. CDR3 nucleotide sequence: TGTGCCTGGACCTCCCCCCCGGGCTGGGAACCTAATTCACCCCTCCACTTT. Its protein is CAWTSPPGWEPNSPLHF.

The chain recombines TRBV30 with TRBJ2-3, with a weak D call TRBD2 (7 bases). CDR3 length equals 13 residues. Trimming took 2 bases from V and 5 from J, leaving 11 bases between them. Looked up from germline, CDR1 is GTSNPN and CDR2 is SVGIG (reference sequence). CDR3 amino acids: CAWSRGAEDTQYF. The CDR3 region has the DNA TGTGCCTGGAGTCGGGGGGCGGAAGATACGCAGTATTTT. The complete variable domain, with remaining parts taken from reference TRBV30 and TRBJ2-3, reads SQTIHQWPATLVQPVGSPLSLECTVEGTSNPNLYWYRQAAGRGLQLLFYSVGIGQISSEVPQNLSASRPQDRQFILSSKKLLLSDSGFYLCAWSRGAEDTQYFGPGTRLTVL.

The gene calls are TRBV5-1 and TRBJ1-1, with 8 bases that match TRBD1. This CDR3 region has 14 residues. CDR1 is SGHRS and CDR2 is YFSETQ in the germline V gene. V shed 0 bases and J 4 bases; nucleotides not matched to a gene: 2. The CDR3 DNA is TGCGCCAGCAGCTTGGGGCAGGGGGCCACTGAAGCTTTCTTT. This codes for CASSLGQGATEAFF.

The chain has TRBV6-2 or TRBV6-3 and TRBJ2-1; D may match TRBD1 or TRBD2 (6 bases each). The CDR3 consists of 16 residues. Germline V CDR1 and CDR2: MNHEY, SVGEGT. Trimming stripped 6 bases from V and 1 base from J, with 16 bases between. The CDR3 protein is CASRRVGGLSYNEQFF. Here the CDR3 DNA reads TGTGCCAGCAGAAGGGTTGGGGGGCTTTCCTACAATGAGCAGTTCTTC.

The rearrangement uses TRBV6-1 and TRBJ2-7; D is possibly TRBD1 (6 bases). This CDR3 spans 17 amino acids. Trimming pared 6 bases from V and 0 bases from J, leaving 21 bases between. Germline values: CDR1 MNHNS, CDR2 SASEGT. Here the CDR3 reads CASRGGQRETSSYEQYF. The DNA of the CDR3 is TGTGCCAGCAGGGGTGGACAGCGCGAAACTAGCTCCTACGAGCAGTACTTC.

A note on this clonotype: Its ends do not fully match the called genes, so a read error is possible. The genes are TRBV25-1 and TRBJ1-3; no firm D call. The CDR3 has 16 amino acids. The V gene's germline CDR1 is MGHDK and CDR2 SYGVNS. The CDR3 sequence: CASSESRTYSGSTIYF. The CDR3 DNA is TGTGCCAGCAGTGAATCGCGGACCTACTCTGGAAGCACCATATATTTT.

The chain uses TRBV20-1 and TRBJ1-4; 7 bases agree with TRBD1. V dropped 3 bases and J dropped 8; count of bases not matched to a gene: 9. This CDR3 has 14 amino acids. Germline loops: CDR1 DFQATT, CDR2 SNEGSKA (reference sequence). The CDR3 nucleotides read TGCAGTGCTAGGAGCGGCACAGGGGACGAAAAACTGTTTTTT. The encoded protein is CSARSGTGDEKLFF.

This rearrangement joins TRBV9 to TRBJ1-1; D ambiguous. The length of the CDR3 is 13 residues. Deletions cut 4 bases from V and 4 bases from J, with 11 bases between. Germline CDR1 reads SGDLS; CDR2 reads YYNGEE. The DNA of the CDR3 is TGTGCCAGCAGCCCCCGTCTAGGCACTGAAGCTTTCTTT. Its translation: CASSPRLGTEAFF. The full variable domain, its missing parts supplied by reference TRBV9 and TRBJ1-1, is DSGVTQTPKHLITATGQRVTLRCSPRSGDLSVYWYQQSLDQGLQFLIQYYNGEERAKGNILERFSAQQFPDLHSELNLSSLELGDSALYFCASSPRLGTEAFFGQGTRLTVV.

This clonotype was seen more than once but under ten times. The genes are TRBV6-5 and TRBJ2-7; TRBD2 matches 10 bases. CDR3 size: 15 residues. Germline CDR1 is MNHEY and CDR2 is SVGAGI. Losses at the gene ends were 0 bases for V and 3 bases for J; bases not matched to a gene: 2. The CDR3 coding sequence is TGTGCCAGCAGTTACTCGGCTAGCGGGGGCTACGAGCAGTACTTC. This encodes CASSYSASGGYEQYF.

V gene TRBV20-1 combines with J gene TRBJ1-5; no clear D gene. V was clipped by 2 bases and J by 5 bases, with 7 bases between them. The CDR3 runs 12 residues. Germline-derived CDR1 and CDR2 are DFQATT and SNEGSKA (reference sequence). The DNA of the CDR3 is TGCAGTGCTAGAAGGTCCGATCAGCCCCAGCATTTT. Translating gives CSARRSDQPQHF.

This clonotype was counted between two and nine times. V usage is TRBV7-9 and J usage is TRBJ2-7; 9 nucleotides align to TRBD2. The V segment lost 2 bases and the J segment 2 bases; nucleotides outside the gene matches: 4. The CDR3 runs to 15 residues. The germline CDR1 and CDR2 sequences are SEHNR and FQNEAQ (reference sequence). As DNA, the CDR3 is TGTGCCAGCAGCTTATCTGCGGGGGGGCCCTACGAGCAGTACTTC. Its protein product is CASSLSAGGPYEQYF.

V usage is TRBV24-1 and J usage is TRBJ1-1, with unresolved D. V was clipped by 7 bases and J by 0 bases, with 8 bases between them. Germline-derived CDR1 and CDR2 are KGHDR and SFDVKD. This CDR3 contains 13 residues. The CDR3 sequence: CATRDALNTEAFF. For the CDR3, the DNA is TGTGCCACCAGGGATGCCCTGAACACTGAAGCTTTCTTT.

This clonotype was seen more than once but under ten times. CDR3 residues: CAWITDRSNQPQHF. CDR3 nucleotides: TGTGCCTGGATCACGGACAGGTCAAATCAGCCCCAGCATTTT. The chain carries TRBV30 and TRBJ1-5, with 7 positions matching TRBD1. This CDR3 contains 14 residues. CDR1 and CDR2 from the germline V gene are GTSNPN and SVGIG (reference sequence). J was trimmed by 4 bases and V by 4 bases; bases with no gene match: 7.

J is TRBJ2-4 and V is TRBV24-1, with 7 bases matching TRBD2. The CDR3 runs 16 residues. CDR1 and CDR2 (germline): KGHDR, SFDVKD. J was trimmed by 0 bases and V by 5 bases; bases with no gene match: 6. This CDR3 reads CATSASGNAAKNIQYF. In DNA form, the CDR3 reads TGTGCCACCAGTGCGAGCGGGAATGCAGCCAAAAACATTCAGTACTTC.

The chain uses TRBV19 and TRBJ1-6; D ambiguous. The CDR3 runs to 14 residues. The V and J ends lost 3 bases and 7 bases respectively, with 10 bases between them. In germline, CDR1 is LNHDA, CDR2 SQIVND (reference sequence). In DNA form, the CDR3 reads TGTGCCAGTAGTATCGACACTGGGAATTCACCCCTCCACTTT. Its protein is CASSIDTGNSPLHF.

The chain couples TRBV30 to TRBJ2-1, with D perhaps TRBD1 or TRBD2 (5 bases each). The CDR3 extends over 14 amino acids. The germline V gene encodes CDR1 GTSNPN and CDR2 SVGIG (reference sequence). Trimming stripped 2 bases from V and 2 bases from J, with 10 bases between. CDR3 residues: CAWSHGATYNEQFF. CDR3 in DNA: TGTGCCTGGAGTCACGGGGCCACCTACAATGAGCAGTTCTTC. The whole variable domain, remainder taken from reference TRBV30 and TRBJ2-1, is SQTIHQWPATLVQPVGSPLSLECTVEGTSNPNLYWYRQAAGRGLQLLFYSVGIGQISSEVPQNLSASRPQDRQFILSSKKLLLSDSGFYLCAWSHGATYNEQFFGPGTRLTVL.

The gene calls are TRBV10-3 and TRBJ1-1; D is undetermined. V was trimmed by 3 bases and J by 1 base, leaving 3 bases between them. Germline CDR1 ENHRY, CDR2 SYGVKD. CDR3 length equals 12 residues. CDR3 DNA sequence: TGTGCCATCAGTGAAGGGAACACTGAAGCTTTCTTT. This codes for CAISEGNTEAFF.

This chain connects TRBV11-3 to TRBJ2-7; possibly TRBD1 or TRBD2 for D (5 bases each). The CDR3 contains 14 residues. Between the trimmed V and J ends, which lost 5 bases and 2 bases, there was a span of 13 bases. CDR1 is SGHNT, CDR2 YENEEA, per germline. The CDR3 coding sequence is TGTGCCAGCAGCGCCGGGACCATGGCCTACGAGCAGTACTTC. Translating it yields CASSAGTMAYEQYF.

This clonotype has just a few counts. This chain joins TRBV6-1 and TRBJ1-1; no firm D call. Germline V gene sequence: CDR1 MNHNS, CDR2 SASEGT. The CDR3 spans 13 residues. With 7 bases removed from V and 2 bases from J, the gap between germline ends came to 11 bases. DNA for the CDR3: TGTGCCAGCAATTCACAGATAAACACTGAAGCTTTCTTT. Translation: CASNSQINTEAFF.

The chain links TRBV6-1 to TRBJ2-6; D might be TRBD1 (6 bases). The germline CDR1 and CDR2 sequences are MNHNS and SASEGT. The germline V and J ends were trimmed by 5 bases and 2 bases, with 10 bases remaining between them. The CDR3 contains 15 residues. In nucleotides, the CDR3 is TGTGCCAGCAGTCCCGCAGGGGCTGGGGCCAACGTCCTGACTTTC. Amino acids: CASSPAGAGANVLTF.

V usage is TRBV4-2 and J usage is TRBJ2-1, with 10 bases aligning to TRBD2. The length of the CDR3 is 19 residues. Trimming at V came to 0 bases and at J to 1 base, leaving 9 bases not matched to a gene. Germline CDR1 reads LGHNA; CDR2 reads YNFKEQ. CDR3: CASSQDKRERGGSYNEQFF. The CDR3 DNA sequence: TGTGCCAGCAGCCAAGATAAAAGGGAGCGGGGGGGTTCCTACAATGAGCAGTTCTTC.

This chain joins TRBV7-2 and TRBJ2-2; D is perhaps TRBD2 (6 bases). Germline CDR1 is SGHTA and CDR2 is FQGNSA. The CDR3 totals 14 residues. V lost 1 base to trimming and J lost 5 bases, with 8 bases between them. Here the CDR3 DNA reads TGTGCCAGCAGCTTAGGTCGGGGGACCGGGGAGCTGTTTTTT. Its protein is CASSLGRGTGELFF. The full variable domain, in which reference TRBV7-2 and TRBJ2-2 provide the parts outside the CDR3, is GAGVSQSPSNKVTEKGKDVELRCDPISGHTALYWYRQSLGQGLEFLIYFQGNSAPDKSGLPSDRFSAERTGGSVSTLTIQRTQQEDSAVYLCASSLGRGTGELFFGEGSRLTVL.

This clonotype was recorded a few times. The chain carries TRBV6-1 and TRBJ1-6; perhaps TRBD1 as D (5 bases). Trimming removed 3 bases at V and 7 bases at J, with 16 bases between. This CDR3 region has 16 residues. Germline V lookup: CDR1 MNHNS, CDR2 SASEGT. Here the CDR3 reads CASSESLGAVNSPLHF. CDR3 DNA sequence: TGTGCCAGCAGTGAGTCGCTTGGGGCCGTCAATTCACCCCTCCACTTT.

The J gene is TRBJ1-1, the V gene TRBV5-5; D unresolved. This CDR3 comprises 13 residues. Per the germline V gene, CDR1 is SGHKS and CDR2 is YYEKEE (reference sequence). Trimming left V 0 bases short and J 3 bases short, with 6 bases between. This CDR3 is CASSLVGYTEAFF. The CDR3, as DNA: TGTGCCAGCAGCTTGGTAGGCTACACTGAAGCTTTCTTT.

The V and J genes are TRBV12-3 or TRBV12-4 and TRBJ1-3, with a possible D match to TRBD1 (5 bases). The CDR3 runs to 13 residues. The V and J ends lost 5 bases and 4 bases respectively, with 9 bases between them. CDR3 residues: CASSNRRGNTIYF. CDR3 nucleotides: TGTGCCAGCAGTAACAGGAGGGGAAACACCATATATTTT.

A few counts support this clonotype. The chain carries TRBV6-1 and TRBJ1-6; D might be TRBD1 (5 bases). CDR3 length equals 18 residues. The germline V gene has CDR1 MNHNS and CDR2 SASEGT. V shed 5 bases and J shed 1 base, with 18 bases lying between them. The CDR3 protein is CASSLLGGSGSYNSPLHF. CDR3 DNA sequence: TGTGCCAGCAGTCTATTGGGGGGGAGTGGTTCCTATAATTCACCCCTCCACTTT.

This clonotype was observed a handful of times. The chain couples TRBV19 to TRBJ2-1; possibly TRBD2 for D (6 bases). Trimming removed 6 bases at V and 4 bases at J, with 13 bases between. Germline V lookup: CDR1 LNHDA, CDR2 SQIVND (reference sequence). The CDR3 has 14 amino acids. The CDR3 sequence: CASRIGLAYNEQFF. In DNA form, the CDR3 reads TGTGCCAGTAGAATCGGCCTAGCGTACAATGAGCAGTTCTTC.